Below are 25 T cell receptor beta chains sequenced from a single sample in a study of STAT5B mutations in CD4+ large granular lymphocyte leukemia. The table came from immunoSEQ multiplex PCR; TCRdb's copy has only in-frame clones and leaves some out. The repertoire holds 31,000 or so clones, with approximately 79% as singletons. The specimen sequenced was CD4+ T cells from blood buffy coats. The receptors shown here come from a human donor in good health.

CDR3: CASSRSRTGQRGNTIYF. CDR3 coding DNA: TGTGCCAGCAGCCGATCACGAACGGGACAGAGAGGAAACACCATATATTTT. V is TRBV7-9 and J is TRBJ1-3; 7 bases fit TRBD1. CDR3 length: 17 amino acids. Germline CDR1 SEHNR, CDR2 FQNEAQ (reference sequence). After removal of 5 bases from V and 4 bases from J, the junction contained 14 bases not matched to a gene.

V gene TRBV2 combines with J gene TRBJ2-2, with 8 bases matching TRBD1. Losses at the gene ends were 2 bases for V and 7 bases for J; bases not matched to a gene: 3. There are 14 residues in the CDR3. Germline CDR1 and CDR2: SNHLY and FYNNEI. The CDR3 coding sequence is TGTGCCAGCAGTGAACAGGGGGCTTTCGGGGAGCTGTTTTTT. Translated: CASSEQGAFGELFF.

The chain has TRBV5-4 and TRBJ1-1; D not certain. The germline V gene encodes CDR1 SGHNT and CDR2 YYREEE (reference sequence). Trimming left V 2 bases short and J 3 bases short, with 14 bases between. This CDR3 spans 15 amino acids. CDR3 nucleotide sequence: TGTGCCAGCAGCTTAGGTCAGCGGGAGTACACTGAAGCTTTCTTT. This codes for CASSLGQREYTEAFF.

This chain joins TRBV30 and TRBJ1-2; TRBD1 matches at 9 bases. Germline V gene lookup returns CDR1 GTSNPN and CDR2 SVGIG (reference sequence). The CDR3 has 13 amino acids. Unmatched junction bases numbered 4, after V lost 2 bases and J lost 6 bases. CDR3 coding DNA: TGTGCCTGGAGTCCGGGACAGGGCCATGGCTACACCTTC. This gives the protein CAWSPGQGHGYTF.

This rearrangement joins TRBV30 to TRBJ1-5; 7 bases match TRBD1. V was pared by 4 bases and J by 4 bases, with 4 bases of the junction left unmatched. CDR1 is GTSNPN and CDR2 is SVGIG in the germline V gene (reference sequence). CDR3 size: 13 residues. CDR3 DNA: TGTGCCTGGACAGGGGGAGCTAATCAGCCCCAGCATTTT. Protein product: CAWTGGANQPQHF.

The chain uses TRBV7-2 and TRBJ1-2; a weak D match, TRBD1 (6 bases). Trimming cost V 5 bases and J 4 bases, with 17 bases left between them. Looked up from germline, CDR1 is SGHTA and CDR2 is FQGNSA. The CDR3 consists of 15 residues. CDR3 loop: CASSLYPAGAYGYTF. CDR3 nucleotide sequence: TGTGCCAGCAGCCTCTACCCCGCGGGGGCCTATGGCTACACCTTC.

This sequence joins TRBV10-1 and TRBJ2-1, with unresolved D. The V gene lost 0 bases and the J gene lost 7 bases, with 10 bases spanning the gap. Per the germline V gene, CDR1 is WNHNN and CDR2 is SYGVQD (reference sequence). The CDR3 contains 14 residues. The CDR3 region is CASSESESLNEQFF. The CDR3 DNA sequence: TGCGCCAGCAGTGAGTCGGAGAGTTTGAATGAGCAGTTCTTC.

The chain recombines TRBV5-1 with TRBJ2-5, with D possibly TRBD1 on 5 matching bases. The germline V gene encodes CDR1 SGHRS and CDR2 YFSETQ. CDR3 size: 16 residues. The V gene lost 0 bases and the J gene lost 2 bases, with 14 bases spanning the gap. The CDR3: CASSLGGSPRQETQYF. The CDR3 DNA follows: TGCGCCAGCAGCTTGGGGGGCAGCCCGCGACAAGAGACCCAGTACTTC.

This chain connects TRBV29-1 to TRBJ1-2; D unresolved. Per germline, CDR1 SQVTM and CDR2 ANQGSEA. Trimming stripped 6 bases from V and 2 bases from J, with 7 bases between. The CDR3 runs 11 residues. The CDR3 DNA follows: TGCAGCGTAGGCGGAAACTATGGCTACACCTTC. This gives the protein CSVGGNYGYTF.

The CDR3 sequence is CASRHRDSNYGYTF. For the CDR3, the DNA is TGTGCCAGCAGACACCGGGACAGTAACTATGGCTACACCTTC. The rearrangement uses TRBV6-5 and TRBJ1-2; 7 nucleotides match TRBD1. This CDR3 has 14 residues. Trimming removed 6 bases from V and 1 base from J; junction bases left unmatched: 5. Germline assignment: CDR1 MNHEY and CDR2 SVGAGI.

The chain recombines TRBV7-9 with TRBJ2-1; 10 nucleotides align to TRBD2. The CDR3 spans 17 residues. The germline V gene encodes CDR1 SEHNR and CDR2 FQNEAQ (reference sequence). V was pared by 1 base and J by 2 bases, with 5 bases of the junction left unmatched. CDR3 loop: CASSLGALAGAYNEQFF. The DNA of the CDR3 is TGTGCCAGCAGCTTAGGGGCGCTAGCGGGAGCCTACAATGAGCAGTTCTTC.

The chain has TRBV5-6 and TRBJ2-7; 8 positions match TRBD1. CDR1 is SGHDT, CDR2 YYEEEE, per germline. V shed 2 bases and J 3 bases; nucleotides not matched to a gene: 4. This CDR3 region has 14 residues. The CDR3 sequence is CASSFKGQDYEQYF. Here the CDR3 DNA reads TGTGCCAGCAGCTTTAAGGGACAGGACTACGAGCAGTACTTC.

The genes are TRBV7-9 and TRBJ2-1, with D possibly matching TRBD1 (6 bases). Looked up from germline, CDR1 is SEHNR and CDR2 is FQNEAQ (reference sequence). The CDR3 has 17 residues. V was pared by 5 bases and J by 3 bases, with 20 bases between. CDR3 DNA: TGTGCCAGCAGCACCCCCCTTACAGGGAACGTCTACAATGAGCAGTTCTTC. Translation gives CASSTPLTGNVYNEQFF. Using reference TRBV7-9 and TRBJ2-1 for the parts outside the CDR3, the full variable domain is DTGVSQNPRHKITKRGQNVTFRCDPISEHNRLYWYRQTLGQGPEFLTYFQNEAQLEKSRLLSDRFSAERPKGSFSTLEIQRTEQGDSAMYLCASSTPLTGNVYNEQFFGPGTRLTVL.

The chain is built from TRBV19 and TRBJ2-5; 14 bases align to TRBD2. Germline V gene data show CDR1 as LNHDA and CDR2 as SQIVND (reference sequence). Trimming took 6 bases from V and 6 from J; bases not matched to a gene: 9. The CDR3 extends over 16 amino acids. The chain's CDR3 is CASSRPGTSGGKTQYF. The CDR3 bases are TGTGCCAGTAGCCGACCGGGGACTAGCGGGGGAAAGACCCAGTACTTC.

The chain combines TRBV6-6 with TRBJ1-2, with 11 bases identical to TRBD1. The ends lost 2 bases at V and 7 bases at J; junction bases unmatched: 6. This CDR3 comprises 15 residues. The germline V gene encodes CDR1 MNHNY and CDR2 SVGAGI (reference sequence). The CDR3 here is CASSYVRTGGLGYTF. The CDR3 nucleotides are TGTGCCAGCAGTTACGTGAGGACAGGGGGCCTTGGCTACACCTTC.

The chain has TRBV11-3 and TRBJ2-5, with D possibly being TRBD2 (6 bases). The CDR3 has 16 amino acids. Germline V lookup: CDR1 SGHNT, CDR2 YENEEA. The V gene lost 5 bases and the J gene lost 1 base, with 17 bases spanning the gap. In DNA form, the CDR3 reads TGTGCCAGCAGCCCCGGAGGAGGGAAAGGCCAAGAGACCCAGTACTTC. It encodes CASSPGGGKGQETQYF.

V gene TRBV11-2 combines with J gene TRBJ2-5, with 8 bases lining up with TRBD1. The J segment lost 5 bases and the V segment lost 3 bases, leaving 11 bases of the junction unmatched. The CDR3 is 16 amino acids. The germline gives CDR1 SGHAT, CDR2 FQNNGV. As DNA, the CDR3 is TGTGCCAGCAGCTTTGGTGGTGGACAGGGTCGGGAGACCCAGTACTTC. It encodes CASSFGGGQGRETQYF. Full variable domain (outside the CDR3, taken from reference TRBV11-2 and TRBJ2-5): EAGVAQSPRYKIIEKRQSVAFWCNPISGHATLYWYQQILGQGPKLLIQFQNNGVVDDSQLPKDRFSAERLKGVDSTLKIQPAKLEDSAVYLCASSFGGGQGRETQYFGPGTRLLVL.

The chain links TRBV4-1 to TRBJ2-7; D not certain. Per the germline V gene, CDR1 is MGHRA and CDR2 is YSYEKL. The length of the CDR3 is 12 residues. V gave up 3 bases and J gave up 6 bases, with 9 bases separating them. DNA of the CDR3: TGCGCCAGCAGCCATCCCGTAGGCGAGCAGTACTTC. This encodes CASSHPVGEQYF.

The chain has TRBV5-1 and TRBJ1-1; 7 bases fit TRBD1. CDR1 and CDR2 (germline): SGHRS, YFSETQ. The length of the CDR3 is 16 residues. Trimming removed 3 bases from V and 1 base from J; junction bases left unmatched: 9. The CDR3 DNA reads as TGCGCCAGCAGCTCCCTTGGACAGGTTTCGAACACTGAAGCTTTCTTT. Residues: CASSSLGQVSNTEAFF.

The chain couples TRBV5-8 to TRBJ2-1, with D tentatively TRBD1 (5 bases). Trimming took off 0 bases at V and 6 bases at J, with 10 bases between the two ends. Germline V lookup: CDR1 SGHTS, CDR2 YDEGEE. The CDR3 runs to 14 residues. The CDR3 is CASSLDTGSNEQFF. The CDR3 coding sequence is TGTGCCAGCAGCTTGGATACAGGCAGCAATGAGCAGTTCTTC.

The chain employs TRBV28 and TRBJ1-2, with TRBD1 matching 7 bases. This CDR3 has 15 amino acids. CDR1 is MDHEN and CDR2 is SYDVKM in the germline V gene. V lost 2 bases and J lost 3; bases outside the gene matches: 6. The CDR3 reads CASSLEQGIDYGYTF. The CDR3 DNA is TGTGCCAGCAGTTTAGAACAGGGGATAGACTATGGCTACACCTTC.

This clone was detected once. The J gene is TRBJ1-1, the V gene TRBV29-1, with TRBD1 identical over 10 bases. This CDR3 contains 14 residues. Germline V lookup: CDR1 SQVTM, CDR2 ANQGSEA. The V and J ends lost 6 bases and 2 bases, in that order; junction bases with no gene match: 6. The CDR3 region has the DNA TGCAGCGTCCGACAGGGGGCGGTCAACACTGAAGCTTTCTTT. It yields the protein CSVRQGAVNTEAFF.

The chain uses TRBV5-1 and TRBJ2-5; 7 bases fit TRBD1. Looked up from germline, CDR1 is SGHRS and CDR2 is YFSETQ. V was pared by 3 bases and J by 5 bases, with 4 bases of the junction left unmatched. The CDR3 has 13 residues. Written as DNA, the CDR3 is TGCGCCAGCAGCTCCGGACAGGCGGAGACCCAGTACTTC. The encoded protein is CASSSGQAETQYF.

J is TRBJ1-3 and V is TRBV7-2; D not resolved. This CDR3 is built from 15 residues. Germline CDR1 is SGHTA and CDR2 is FQGNSA. Between the trimmed V and J ends, which lost 5 bases and 4 bases, there was a span of 15 bases. CDR3 sequence: CASSPAGPGGNTIYF. CDR3 coding DNA: TGTGCCAGCAGCCCGGCGGGCCCGGGAGGAAACACCATATATTTT.

The chain links TRBV19 to TRBJ1-4; D perhaps matches TRBD1 (5 bases). The V gene lost 6 bases and the J gene lost 0 bases, with 11 bases spanning the gap. This CDR3 region has 15 residues. Germline V gene data show CDR1 as LNHDA and CDR2 as SQIVND (reference sequence). The CDR3: CASRGRLPTNEKLFF. Here the CDR3 DNA reads TGTGCCAGTAGGGGACGGCTTCCAACTAATGAAAAACTGTTTTTT. Based on the CDR3 plus reference TRBV19 and TRBJ1-4, the full variable domain is DGGITQSPKYLFRKEGQNVTLSCEQNLNHDAMYWYRQDPGQGLRLIYYSQIVNDFQKGDIAEGYSVSREKKESFPLTVTSAQKNPTAFYLCASRGRLPTNEKLFFGSGTQLSVL.